The 22 T cell receptor beta chains below come from one sample, sequenced in a study of blood T cell repertoires in COVID-19. Repertoires were generated with immunoSEQ multiplex PCR, while TCRdb's copy carries only in-frame clones and drops some. This sample has roughly 49,000 clones, with about 83% found just once. The sequenced material came from peripheral blood. The receptors here all came from a man between 40 and 49 years old with acute or convalescent COVID-19.

The V call is TRBV7-9, the J call TRBJ1-3; D gene unclear. V was cut by 5 bases and J by 8 bases, with 13 bases left in between. Germline V CDR1 and CDR2: SEHNR, FQNEAQ (reference sequence). This CDR3 has 13 amino acids. The CDR3 DNA reads as TGTGCCAGCAGCGACCGGGAAACAGACACCATATATTTT. Protein: CASSDRETDTIYF.

Here the CDR3 reads CASSYSQGANGYTF. DNA of the CDR3: TGTGCCAGCAGTTACTCACAGGGGGCGAATGGCTACACCTTC. The chain combines TRBV6-5 with TRBJ1-2; 9 nucleotides agree with TRBD1. Germline CDR1 MNHEY, CDR2 SVGAGI. Losses at the gene ends were 0 bases for V and 6 bases for J; bases not matched to a gene: 2. The length of the CDR3 is 14 residues.

The genes are TRBV19 and TRBJ2-7, with 7 bases fitting TRBD2. Germline V gene lookup returns CDR1 LNHDA and CDR2 SQIVND (reference sequence). This CDR3 contains 13 residues. CDR3 in DNA: TGTGGTTTACCCGGGGGGAGGTCCTACGAGCAGTACGTC. It translates to CGLPGGRSYEQYV.

In nucleotides, the CDR3 is TGTGCCAGCAGCTGGACGTCGGGGGTTCAACCTGGCTACACCTTC. The encoded protein is CASSWTSGVQPGYTF. The chain recombines TRBV7-8 with TRBJ1-2, with a possible D match to TRBD1 (5 bases). V dropped 4 bases and J dropped 7 bases, with 19 bases sitting between them. The length of the CDR3 is 15 residues. Germline CDR1 and CDR2: SGHVS and FQNEAQ.

The chain uses TRBV11-2 and TRBJ2-2, with a possible D match to TRBD2 (5 bases). Between the trimmed V and J ends, which lost 1 base and 6 bases, there was a span of 9 bases. Germline CDR1 and CDR2: SGHAT and FQNNGV. The CDR3 has 14 residues. As DNA, the CDR3 is TGTGCCAGCAGCTTAGGGACTCGACCCGGGGAGCTGTTTTTT. Encoded protein: CASSLGTRPGELFF.

The chain has TRBV3-1 (or the pseudogene TRBV3-2) and TRBJ2-1; D perhaps matches TRBD1 (6 bases). The V end was cut by 4 bases, the J end by 10 bases, with 11 bases between. The germline V gene encodes CDR1 LGHDT and CDR2 YNNKEL (reference sequence). The CDR3 spans 12 residues. DNA of the CDR3: TGTGCCAGCAGCCTAACTACAGGGGAGCAGTTCTTC. Translating it yields CASSLTTGEQFF.

The chain joins TRBV18 to TRBJ2-5; the D gene is possibly TRBD1 (6 bases). This CDR3 comprises 16 residues. Germline V gene lookup returns CDR1 KGHSH and CDR2 LQKENI. V lost 2 bases and J 5 bases, leaving 18 bases between the germline ends. CDR3: CASSPMNREFAETQYF. The CDR3 DNA sequence: TGTGCCAGCTCACCAATGAACAGGGAGTTCGCGGAGACCCAGTACTTC.

This chain joins TRBV19 and TRBJ1-1; 8 bases agree with TRBD1. Per the germline V gene, CDR1 is LNHDA and CDR2 is SQIVND (reference sequence). The CDR3 is 14 residues long. J lost 6 bases, V lost 10 bases, and 13 bases had no gene match. CDR3 coding DNA: TGTGCCACCGACAGGGGCGGATCGATCCCTGAAGCTTTCTTT. This encodes CATDRGGSIPEAFF.

The chain joins TRBV4-2 to TRBJ2-1, with 15 bases aligning to TRBD2. This CDR3 has 14 amino acids. In germline, CDR1 is LGHNA, CDR2 YNFKEQ. Trimming removed 4 bases from V and 13 bases from J; junction bases left unmatched: 5. CDR3 nucleotides: TGTGCCAGCAGCCCTGGACTAGCGGGAGGGCCTCAGTTCTTC. Encoded protein: CASSPGLAGGPQFF.

The V gene is TRBV18, the J gene TRBJ2-1; 14 bases match TRBD2. Germline trimming cut 3 bases from V and 8 bases from J; bases unmatched to any gene: 12. In germline, CDR1 is KGHSH, CDR2 LQKENI. The CDR3 spans 18 residues. This chain's CDR3 is CASSPSGLAGVSSYEQFF. DNA of the CDR3: TGTGCCAGCTCACCTTCGGGACTAGCGGGGGTGTCCTCCTATGAGCAGTTCTTC.

V gene TRBV25-1 combines with J gene TRBJ1-6, with 8 bases matching TRBD1. The CDR3 runs 14 residues. In germline, CDR1 is MGHDK, CDR2 SYGVNS. V gave up 3 bases and J gave up 8 bases; unmatched junction bases: 3. CDR3 in amino acids: CASSERTGYSPLHF. Written as DNA, the CDR3 is TGTGCCAGCAGTGAGAGGACAGGGTATTCACCCCTCCACTTT.

V usage is TRBV2 and J usage is TRBJ1-1, with 7 bases aligning to TRBD1. V shed 4 bases, J shed 2 bases, and the junction held 1 base outside the gene matches. Looked up from germline, CDR1 is SNHLY and CDR2 is FYNNEI. CDR3 length equals 13 residues. This CDR3 reads CASSGDSNTEAFF. CDR3 nucleotides: TGTGCCAGCAGTGGGGACAGTAACACTGAAGCTTTCTTT. Full variable domain (missing parts from reference TRBV2 and TRBJ1-1): EPEVTQTPSHQVTQMGQEVILRCVPISNHLYFYWYRQILGQKVEFLVSFYNNEISEKSEIFDDQFSVERPDGSNFTLKIRSTKLEDSAMYFCASSGDSNTEAFFGQGTRLTVV.

The rearrangement joins TRBV9 to TRBJ2-7; possibly TRBD1 for D (7 bases). The germline V gene has CDR1 SGDLS and CDR2 YYNGEE. V was shortened by 7 bases and J by 2 bases, with 16 bases between the two germline ends. The CDR3 runs 14 residues. The CDR3 DNA reads TGTGCCAGCGGGGGGCCAGGGGGTACCTACGAGCAGTACTTC. This gives the protein CASGGPGGTYEQYF. Together with reference TRBV9 and TRBJ2-7, the CDR3 gives the full variable domain: DSGVTQTPKHLITATGQRVTLRCSPRSGDLSVYWYQQSLDQGLQFLIQYYNGEERAKGNILERFSAQQFPDLHSELNLSSLELGDSALYFCASGGPGGTYEQYFGPGTRLTVT.

Here the CDR3 reads CASSLTGIQETQYF. The CDR3 DNA reads TGTGCCAGCAGCTTAACAGGGATTCAAGAGACCCAGTACTTC. This chain uses TRBV7-2 with TRBJ2-5; possibly TRBD1 for D (6 bases). Germline CDR1 SGHTA, CDR2 FQGNSA. The CDR3 spans 14 residues. The V end lost 2 bases, the J end lost 2 bases, and 9 bases lay between the germline ends.

This clone was picked up one time. The chain uses TRBV7-9 and TRBJ1-6; D gene ambiguous. The germline V gene encodes CDR1 SEHNR and CDR2 FQNEAQ (reference sequence). The CDR3 is made up of 13 amino acids. V was clipped by 2 bases and J by 8 bases, with 7 bases between them. The CDR3 DNA sequence: TGTGCCAGCAGCTTACCCGGGGATTCACCCCTCCACTTT. This sequence encodes CASSLPGDSPLHF. Combining the CDR3 with reference TRBV7-9 and TRBJ1-6 gives the whole variable domain DTGVSQNPRHKITKRGQNVTFRCDPISEHNRLYWYRQTLGQGPEFLTYFQNEAQLEKSRLLSDRFSAERPKGSFSTLEIQRTEQGDSAMYLCASSLPGDSPLHFGNGTRLTVT.

The V gene is TRBV12-5, the J gene TRBJ2-1, with D hard to call. Trimming shortened V by 5 bases and J by 6 bases, and 14 bases separated the two germline ends. There are 14 residues in the CDR3. Per germline, CDR1 LGHNT and CDR2 FRNRAP. CDR3 coding DNA: TGTGCTAGTGGTCCTCTACAGAAATTCAATGAGCAGTTCTTC. It codes for CASGPLQKFNEQFF. The full variable domain, rest sourced from reference TRBV12-5 and TRBJ2-1, is DARVTQTPRHKVTEMGQEVTMRCQPILGHNTVFWYRQTMMQGLELLAYFRNRAPLDDSGMPKDRFSAEMPDATLATLKIQPSEPRDSAVYFCASGPLQKFNEQFFGPGTRLTVL.

The rearrangement uses TRBV30 and TRBJ1-6; 7 positions match TRBD1. CDR3 size: 17 residues. V trimming: 0 bases; J trimming: 10 bases; junction bases outside the gene matches: 15. The germline V gene has CDR1 GTSNPN and CDR2 SVGIG (reference sequence). CDR3 amino acids: CAWSVESRRQGKSPLHF. CDR3 DNA sequence: TGTGCCTGGAGTGTAGAGAGCCGGAGACAGGGAAAATCACCCCTCCACTTT.

This clone was recorded a few times. J is TRBJ1-1 and V is TRBV27; D gene unclear. Trimming removed 3 bases from V and 1 base from J, with 12 bases in between. The CDR3 loop spans 15 amino acids. Per the germline V gene, CDR1 is MNHEY and CDR2 is SMNVEV (reference sequence). The CDR3 reads CASSLVRTQNTEAFF. CDR3 sequence (DNA): TGTGCCAGCAGTTTGGTGAGAACTCAGAACACTGAAGCTTTCTTT.

J is TRBJ2-7 and V is TRBV9, with 13 bases matching TRBD2. This CDR3 has 15 residues. The V and J ends lost 4 bases and 1 base, in that order; junction bases with no gene match: 2. Germline-derived CDR1 and CDR2 are SGDLS and YYNGEE. The CDR3 loop reads CASSPGLAGSYEQYF. CDR3 coding DNA: TGTGCCAGCAGCCCGGGACTAGCGGGGTCCTACGAGCAGTACTTC.

This chain uses TRBV30 with TRBJ1-4; D unclear. There are 14 residues in the CDR3. Looked up from germline, CDR1 is GTSNPN and CDR2 is SVGIG (reference sequence). Trimming took off 3 bases at V and 3 bases at J, with 11 bases between the two ends. CDR3 loop: CAWRRPFANEKLFF. The CDR3 nucleotides are TGTGCCTGGAGGAGGCCATTTGCTAATGAAAAACTGTTTTTT. Drawing the rest from reference TRBV30 and TRBJ1-4, the complete variable domain is SQTIHQWPATLVQPVGSPLSLECTVEGTSNPNLYWYRQAAGRGLQLLFYSVGIGQISSEVPQNLSASRPQDRQFILSSKKLLLSDSGFYLCAWRRPFANEKLFFGSGTQLSVL.

This clone was found once. The rearrangement joins TRBV18 to TRBJ2-7; possibly TRBD2 for D (6 bases). The CDR3 runs 14 residues. Per the germline V gene, CDR1 is KGHSH and CDR2 is LQKENI. With 5 bases removed from V and 0 bases from J, the gap between germline ends came to 11 bases. The CDR3 is CASSASASSYEQYF. Here the CDR3 DNA reads TGTGCCAGCTCAGCTAGCGCCAGCTCCTACGAGCAGTACTTC.

The chain recombines TRBV6-6 with TRBJ2-7, with TRBD1 matching over 9 bases. V lost 6 bases and J lost 2; bases outside the gene matches: 8. This CDR3 spans 15 amino acids. Germline CDR1 and CDR2: MNHNY and SVGAGI (reference sequence). CDR3: CASSQGQGRTYEQYF. The CDR3 nucleotides are TGTGCCAGCAGCCAGGGACAGGGTAGGACCTACGAGCAGTACTTC.